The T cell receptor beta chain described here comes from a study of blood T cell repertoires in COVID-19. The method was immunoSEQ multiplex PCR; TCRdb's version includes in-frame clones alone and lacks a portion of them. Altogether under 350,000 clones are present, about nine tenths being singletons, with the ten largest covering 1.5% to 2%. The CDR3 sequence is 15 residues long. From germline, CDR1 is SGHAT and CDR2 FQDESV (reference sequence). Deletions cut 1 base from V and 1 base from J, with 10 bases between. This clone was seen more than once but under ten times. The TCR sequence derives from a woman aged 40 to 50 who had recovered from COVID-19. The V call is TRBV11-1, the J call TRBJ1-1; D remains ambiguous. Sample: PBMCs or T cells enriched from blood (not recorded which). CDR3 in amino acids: CASSLVAGSNTEAFF. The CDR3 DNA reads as TGTGCCAGCAGCTTAGTGGCAGGATCGAACACTGAAGCTTTCTTT.